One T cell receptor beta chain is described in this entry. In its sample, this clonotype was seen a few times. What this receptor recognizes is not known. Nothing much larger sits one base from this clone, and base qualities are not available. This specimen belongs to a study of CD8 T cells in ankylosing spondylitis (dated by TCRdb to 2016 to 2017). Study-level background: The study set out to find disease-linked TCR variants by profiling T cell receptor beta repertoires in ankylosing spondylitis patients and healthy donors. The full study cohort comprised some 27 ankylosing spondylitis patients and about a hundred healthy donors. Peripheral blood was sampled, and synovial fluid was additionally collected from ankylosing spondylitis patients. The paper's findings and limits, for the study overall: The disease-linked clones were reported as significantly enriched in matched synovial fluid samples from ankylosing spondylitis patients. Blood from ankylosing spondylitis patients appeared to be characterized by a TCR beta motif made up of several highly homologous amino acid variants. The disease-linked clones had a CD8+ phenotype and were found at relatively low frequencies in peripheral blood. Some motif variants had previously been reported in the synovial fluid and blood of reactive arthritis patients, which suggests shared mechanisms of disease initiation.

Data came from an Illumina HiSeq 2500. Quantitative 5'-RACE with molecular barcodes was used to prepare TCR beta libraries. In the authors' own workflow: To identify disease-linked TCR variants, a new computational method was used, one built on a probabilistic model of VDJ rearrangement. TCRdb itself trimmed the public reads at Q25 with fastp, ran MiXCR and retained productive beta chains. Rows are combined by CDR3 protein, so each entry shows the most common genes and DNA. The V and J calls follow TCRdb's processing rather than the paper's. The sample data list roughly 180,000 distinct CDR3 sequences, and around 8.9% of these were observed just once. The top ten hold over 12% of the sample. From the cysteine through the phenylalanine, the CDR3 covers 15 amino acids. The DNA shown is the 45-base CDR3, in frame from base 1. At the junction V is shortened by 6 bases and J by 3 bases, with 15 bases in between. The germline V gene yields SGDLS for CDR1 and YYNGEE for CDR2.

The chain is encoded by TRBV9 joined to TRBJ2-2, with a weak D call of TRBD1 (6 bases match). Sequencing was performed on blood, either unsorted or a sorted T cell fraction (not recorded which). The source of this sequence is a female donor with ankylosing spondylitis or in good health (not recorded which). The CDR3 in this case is CASTSGDTDTGELFF. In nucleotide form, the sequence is TGTGCCAGCACCTCCGGGGACACGGACACCGGGGAGCTGTTTTTT.